The 32 T cell receptor beta chains given below trace back to one sample, sequenced in a study of shared clonotypes between healthy human individuals. The data were produced by immunoSEQ multiplex PCR, yet TCRdb's version contains in-frame clones alone and is incomplete. The data contain some 1 million clones, 75% of them seen just once; the ten biggest clones take up about 1.5%. Sequenced input: memory CD4+ T cells sorted from blood. Subset: CD45RA-negative fraction. The origin of the receptors is a young man in good health.

The chain joins TRBV28 to TRBJ1-1; 9 bases line up with TRBD1. The CDR3 covers 15 residues. The V segment lost 5 bases and the J segment 4 bases; nucleotides outside the gene matches: 8. CDR1 and CDR2 from the germline V gene are MDHEN and SYDVKM. The CDR3 loop reads CASSPSGQGLTEAFF. In DNA form, the CDR3 reads TGTGCCAGCAGTCCCTCGGGACAGGGACTCACTGAAGCTTTCTTT. Full variable domain (remainder filled in from reference TRBV28 and TRBJ1-1): DVKVTQSSRYLVKRTGEKVFLECVQDMDHENMFWYRQDPGLGLRLIYFSYDVKMKEKGDIPEGYSVSREKKERFSLILESASTNQTSMYLCASSPSGQGLTEAFFGQGTRLTVV.

The CDR3 loop reads CASSLQGLESPLHF. CDR3 in DNA: TGTGCCAGCAGCTTACAGGGGTTAGAATCACCCCTCCACTTT. The chain links TRBV13 to TRBJ1-6, with a weak D call TRBD1 (6 bases). CDR1 and CDR2 (germline): PRHDT, FYEKMQ (reference sequence). The CDR3 is made up of 14 amino acids. Trimming pared 2 bases from V and 10 bases from J, leaving 12 bases between.

The CDR3 protein is CASSQDFGGGTNEKLFF. CDR3 sequence (DNA): TGTGCCAGCAGCCAAGATTTCGGAGGAGGAACTAATGAAAAACTGTTTTTT. The gene calls are TRBV14 and TRBJ1-4; D ambiguous. CDR3 length: 17 residues. Trimming removed 0 bases at V and 1 base at J, with 12 bases between. The germline gives CDR1 SGHDN, CDR2 FVKESK.

The chain carries TRBV4-1 and TRBJ2-7; D remains ambiguous. Between the trimmed V and J ends, which lost 0 bases and 2 bases, there was a span of 14 bases. Germline CDR1 MGHRA, CDR2 YSYEKL. CDR3 length equals 16 residues. CDR3: CASSQDWAQAAYEQYF. CDR3 sequence (DNA): TGCGCCAGCAGCCAAGATTGGGCCCAGGCGGCCTACGAGCAGTACTTC.

The chain links TRBV6-1 to TRBJ1-2; 8 bases agree with TRBD1. The CDR3 runs to 13 residues. Germline values: CDR1 MNHNS, CDR2 SASEGT. V trimming: 8 bases; J trimming: 6 bases; junction bases outside the gene matches: 8. This CDR3 reads CASWTGISDGYTF. The CDR3 nucleotides are TGTGCCAGCTGGACAGGGATAAGTGATGGCTACACCTTC.

The table lists this clone with a few counts. The chain uses TRBV7-9 and TRBJ1-1; D ambiguous. The CDR3 is 14 residues long. V lost 3 bases and J 2 bases, leaving 10 bases between the germline ends. Germline CDR1 reads SEHNR; CDR2 reads FQNEAQ (reference sequence). In nucleotides, the CDR3 is TGTGCCAGCAGCTTCGGAGGAGTAAACACTGAAGCTTTCTTT. Its translation is CASSFGGVNTEAFF.

This sequence joins TRBV30 and TRBJ1-5; 9 bases are a match to TRBD1. J lost 6 bases, V lost 1 base, and 1 base had no gene match. The length of the CDR3 is 13 residues. Germline CDR1 and CDR2: GTSNPN and SVGIG (reference sequence). CDR3 DNA sequence: TGTGCCTGGAGTGCGACAGGGGGTCAGCCCCAGCATTTT. Its protein product is CAWSATGGQPQHF.

Here the CDR3 reads CASSTTGFRQPQHF. The CDR3 nucleotides read TGTGCCAGCAGTACCACAGGCTTCCGACAGCCCCAGCATTTT. This rearrangement joins TRBV27 to TRBJ1-5, with a weak D call TRBD1 (5 bases). V was pared by 5 bases and J by 7 bases, with 15 bases between. This CDR3 contains 14 residues. The germline CDR1 and CDR2 sequences are MNHEY and SMNVEV (reference sequence).

Comment on this clone: Other DNA sequences in the same sample also yield this CDR3. The V and J genes are TRBV10-3 and TRBJ2-3; D unresolved. The V gene lost 3 bases and the J gene lost 2 bases, with 6 bases spanning the gap. Germline assignment: CDR1 ENHRY and CDR2 SYGVKD. The CDR3 totals 13 residues. The CDR3 nucleotides are TGTGCCATCAGTGACGGCTACACAGATACGCAGTATTTT. Translated, it gives CAISDGYTDTQYF.

This chain links TRBV5-8 with TRBJ1-4; TRBD1 matches at 8 bases. The CDR3 totals 16 residues. Germline CDR1 SGHTS, CDR2 YDEGEE. V lost 4 bases to trimming and J lost 4 bases; unmatched junction nucleotides: 9. The CDR3 DNA is TGTGCCAGCAGCGCGGGACGGACAGGGTTTAATGAAAAACTGTTTTTT. Residues: CASSAGRTGFNEKLFF.

The chain recombines TRBV29-1 with TRBJ2-7; D is ambiguous. Trimming cost V 7 bases and J 0 bases, with 7 bases left between them. The CDR3 is 11 residues long. The germline V gene has CDR1 SQVTM and CDR2 ANQGSEA. For the CDR3, the DNA is TGCAGCGCCACGGTCTCCTACGAGCAGTACTTC. It encodes CSATVSYEQYF.

A note on this clone: The same CDR3 also results from other DNA sequences found in this sample. The CDR3 coding sequence is TGTGCCAGCAGCGTAGGGGCAGGGGCGGTAAATTCACCCCTCCACTTT. Protein product: CASSVGAGAVNSPLHF. The chain is built from TRBV9 and TRBJ1-6, with a weak D call TRBD1 (6 bases). Germline-derived CDR1 and CDR2 are SGDLS and YYNGEE. V dropped 0 bases and J dropped 7 bases, with 14 bases sitting between them. The CDR3 covers 16 residues.

The V gene is TRBV7-3, the J gene TRBJ1-6, with D tentatively TRBD1 (6 bases). V gave up 5 bases and J gave up 8 bases, with 13 bases separating them. This CDR3 contains 14 residues. Germline V lookup: CDR1 SGHTA, CDR2 FQGTGA. The CDR3 reads CASSGGQQYSPLHF. CDR3 bases: TGTGCCAGCAGCGGCGGACAGCAATATTCACCCCTCCACTTT.

This rearrangement joins TRBV9 to TRBJ2-7; tentative D call: TRBD2 (6 bases). The CDR3 spans 13 residues. From germline, CDR1 is SGDLS and CDR2 YYNGEE. Trimming cost V 3 bases and J 8 bases, with 15 bases left between them. The CDR3 DNA reads as TGTGCCAGCAGCGGGACGGACGGGAGCAAGCAGTACTTC. This sequence encodes CASSGTDGSKQYF.

Concerning this clone: At the DNA level, this CDR3 is encoded by other sequences in the same sample as well. The genes are TRBV5-4 and TRBJ2-3, with D perhaps TRBD1 (5 bases). Trimming shortened V by 0 bases and J by 0 bases, and 11 bases separated the two germline ends. This CDR3 contains 16 residues. Per germline, CDR1 SGHNT and CDR2 YYREEE (reference sequence). The DNA of the CDR3 is TGTGCCAGCAGCTTGGTGGGGCAGATAAGCACAGATACGCAGTATTTT. The encoded protein is CASSLVGQISTDTQYF.

This clone was observed a few times. The J gene is TRBJ2-5, the V gene TRBV27, with 8 bases identical to TRBD1. Germline CDR1 is MNHEY and CDR2 is SMNVEV (reference sequence). The CDR3 has 13 amino acids. V dropped 7 bases and J dropped 4; count of bases not matched to a gene: 5. The CDR3 is CASTGGNGETQYF. CDR3 DNA sequence: TGTGCCAGCACAGGGGGCAATGGAGAGACCCAGTACTTC.

CDR3 bases: TGTGCCAGCAGCTTAGGGTCGTTGGAGCAGTTCTTC. This encodes CASSLGSLEQFF. The chain combines TRBV7-2 with TRBJ2-1; no clear D. V was shortened by 1 base and J by 10 bases, with 8 bases between the two germline ends. Per the germline V gene, CDR1 is SGHTA and CDR2 is FQGNSA. The CDR3 sequence is 12 residues long.

This CDR3 reads CASSYQGSTDTQYF. The DNA of the CDR3 is TGCGCCAGCAGCTACCAGGGTAGCACAGATACGCAGTATTTT. This chain connects TRBV5-1 to TRBJ2-3; tentative D call: TRBD1 (5 bases). Germline CDR1 SGHRS, CDR2 YFSETQ. This CDR3 is 14 amino acids long. The V end lost 3 bases, the J end lost 0 bases, and 8 bases lay between the germline ends.

The chain is built from TRBV14 and TRBJ2-7, with D possibly being TRBD2 (6 bases). Germline CDR1 and CDR2: SGHDN and FVKESK. The CDR3 loop spans 13 amino acids. Trimming pared 4 bases from V and 2 bases from J, leaving 9 bases between. CDR3 residues: CASSPSGAYEQYF. The DNA of the CDR3 is TGTGCCAGCAGCCCATCGGGGGCCTACGAGCAGTACTTC.

This clone was detected once. A far larger clone lies a single base away; this is likely a read error. The same CDR3 arises from other DNA sequences in this sample as well. This sequence joins TRBV6-5 and TRBJ1-2, with no clear D. V dropped 2 bases and J dropped 7 bases, with 11 bases sitting between them. This CDR3 region has 13 residues. Germline V gives CDR1 MNHEY, CDR2 SVGAGI. The CDR3 DNA sequence: TGTGCCAGCAGTTACCTGGGAGGCTCTGGCTACACCTTC. Translation: CASSYLGGSGYTF.

The chain employs TRBV5-1 and TRBJ2-5; 8 bases are a match to TRBD1. CDR1 is SGHRS and CDR2 is YFSETQ in the germline V gene. The length of the CDR3 is 14 residues. J was trimmed by 1 base and V by 5 bases; bases with no gene match: 4. In nucleotides, the CDR3 is TGCGCCAGCAGTGAAACAGGGGGCCAAGAGACCCAGTACTTC. Its translation: CASSETGGQETQYF.

This clone has only a few counts. The V call is TRBV30, the J call TRBJ2-5, with D perhaps TRBD1 (6 bases). Germline V gene sequence: CDR1 GTSNPN, CDR2 SVGIG (reference sequence). V gave up 4 bases and J gave up 4 bases, with 13 bases separating them. The length of the CDR3 is 13 residues. The chain's CDR3 is CAWNLAGAETQYF. The DNA of the CDR3 is TGTGCCTGGAATCTGGCAGGGGCAGAGACCCAGTACTTC.

To note about this clone: This specimen includes other DNA sequences encoding the same CDR3. The chain uses TRBV28 and TRBJ1-2; D remains unclear. The CDR3 is made up of 13 amino acids. V lost 6 bases and J lost 7, with 15 bases in between. The germline CDR1 and CDR2 sequences are MDHEN and SYDVKM. CDR3 nucleotides: TGTGCCAGCAGCTTCTCTGGCGGTTCTGGCTACACCTTC. It yields the protein CASSFSGGSGYTF.

The chain is built from TRBV28 and TRBJ2-5; TRBD1 agrees at 9 bases. Per germline, CDR1 MDHEN and CDR2 SYDVKM. The CDR3 is made up of 16 amino acids. The V gene end was trimmed by 5 bases and the J gene end by 5 bases; junction bases not matched to a gene: 12. In nucleotides, the CDR3 is TGTGCCAGCAGTCGAGATACAGGGGGCAGAGGGGAGACCCAGTACTTC. It codes for CASSRDTGGRGETQYF.

V gene TRBV7-2 combines with J gene TRBJ2-3; D call uncertain. The length of the CDR3 is 17 residues. V was trimmed by 3 bases and J by 1 base, leaving 17 bases between them. CDR1 and CDR2 (germline): SGHTA, FQGNSA. CDR3 region: CASSFPPRPGGTDTQYF. The CDR3 nucleotides read TGTGCCAGCAGCTTCCCCCCCCGGCCCGGAGGCACAGATACGCAGTATTTT.

This chain joins TRBV9 and TRBJ2-1; 10 bases are shared with TRBD2. Germline-derived CDR1 and CDR2 are SGDLS and YYNGEE. With 0 bases clipped from V and 1 base from J, the junction kept 7 bases outside the gene matches. The length of the CDR3 is 18 residues. CDR3: CASSVAWASGGSYNEQFF. The CDR3 bases are TGTGCCAGCAGCGTAGCTTGGGCTAGCGGGGGATCCTACAATGAGCAGTTCTTC.

Written as DNA, the CDR3 is TGTGCCAGCAGCTTAGCCTTGGGCGGGGGGACTCAGTACTTC. Its translation is CASSLALGGGTQYF. The chain recombines TRBV5-6 with TRBJ2-7; 8 nucleotides match TRBD2. The CDR3 sequence is 14 residues long. V lost 2 bases, J lost 10 bases, and 11 bases stayed unmatched. Germline CDR1 is SGHDT and CDR2 is YYEEEE.

The V gene is TRBV28, the J gene TRBJ2-1, with 9 bases matching TRBD1. Germline CDR1 is MDHEN and CDR2 is SYDVKM. V shed 6 bases and J 7 bases; nucleotides not matched to a gene: 13. This CDR3 region has 16 residues. The CDR3: CASSSFQRQGGNEQFF. The CDR3 DNA is TGTGCCAGCAGCTCCTTCCAGCGACAGGGGGGGAATGAGCAGTTCTTC.

This chain connects TRBV14 to TRBJ2-7; a possible D gene is TRBD1 (6 bases). Germline V CDR1 and CDR2: SGHDN, FVKESK. V lost 6 bases to trimming and J lost 4 bases, with 19 bases between them. The CDR3 extends over 15 amino acids. The DNA of the CDR3 is TGTGCCAGCAGGGCGACAGGTTCCACTCTATACGAGCAGTACTTC. Protein product: CASRATGSTLYEQYF.

There are a few counts of this clone. The chain joins TRBV10-3 to TRBJ2-7; D call uncertain. Germline V gene data show CDR1 as ENHRY and CDR2 as SYGVKD. The CDR3 runs to 14 residues. V gave up 0 bases and J gave up 3 bases, with 9 bases separating them. The CDR3 loop reads CAISESNGGYEQYF. The CDR3 DNA reads as TGTGCCATCAGTGAGTCTAACGGCGGCTACGAGCAGTACTTC.

V gene TRBV5-1 combines with J gene TRBJ1-4; D may be TRBD1 (5 bases). Germline CDR1 SGHRS, CDR2 YFSETQ. This CDR3 contains 15 residues. V was trimmed by 3 bases and J by 4 bases, leaving 13 bases between them. CDR3 protein: CASSWTREGNEKLFF. DNA for the CDR3: TGCGCCAGCAGCTGGACCAGGGAGGGTAATGAAAAACTGTTTTTT.

This chain links TRBV6-5 with TRBJ2-7; the D gene is possibly TRBD1 (6 bases). Germline assignment: CDR1 MNHEY and CDR2 SVGAGI. Trimming stripped 6 bases from V and 0 bases from J, with 15 bases between. The CDR3 has 15 residues. DNA of the CDR3: TGTGCCAGCAGAGGCTCCGGGACATACTCCTACGAGCAGTACTTC. Protein sequence: CASRGSGTYSYEQYF.